A single T cell receptor beta chain is shown here with its context. This sample is drawn from a study of regulatory T cells in long-lasting Graves disease. The time point is: persistent/refractory GD, antithyroid drugs over 5 years with positive TRAb. RNA extracted from PBMCs served as the sequencing template. HTBI primers from iRepertoire and Arm-PCR of CDR3 regions yielded the TCR beta libraries. TCRdb called the multiplex PCR reads again in MiXCR, with one record for every CDR3 protein. This table has about 470,000 distinct CDR3 sequences, 20% to 25% appearing once. CDR1 is DFQATT, CDR2 SNEGSKA, per germline (reference sequence). V lost 3 bases and J lost 5; bases outside the gene matches: 8. The CDR3 has 14 amino acids.

Sample: peripheral blood mononuclear cells (PBMCs), taken when the disease was refractory, from a patient treated with antithyroid drugs. The clonotype comes from a female donor with Graves disease. The chain uses TRBV20-1 and TRBJ2-7; 9 bases are shared with TRBD2. CDR3 residues: CSASSTSGRDEQYF. CDR3 bases: TGCAGTGCTAGCTCCACTAGCGGGCGCGACGAGCAGTACTTC.